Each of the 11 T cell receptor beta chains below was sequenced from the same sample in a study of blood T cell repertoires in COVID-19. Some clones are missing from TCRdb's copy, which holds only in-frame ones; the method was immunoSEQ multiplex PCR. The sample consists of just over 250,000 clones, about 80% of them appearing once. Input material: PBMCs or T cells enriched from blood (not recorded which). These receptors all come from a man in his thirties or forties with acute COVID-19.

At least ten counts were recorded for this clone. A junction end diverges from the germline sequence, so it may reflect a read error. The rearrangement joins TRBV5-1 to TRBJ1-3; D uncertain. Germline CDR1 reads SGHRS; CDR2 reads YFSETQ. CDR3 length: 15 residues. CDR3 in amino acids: CASSPTGSSGNTIYF. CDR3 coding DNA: TGTGCCAGCAGCCCTACTGGGAGCTCTGGAAACACCATATATTTT.

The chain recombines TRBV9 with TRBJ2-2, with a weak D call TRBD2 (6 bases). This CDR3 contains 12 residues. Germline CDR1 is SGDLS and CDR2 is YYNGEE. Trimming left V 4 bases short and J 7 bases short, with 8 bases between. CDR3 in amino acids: CASSPGSGELFF. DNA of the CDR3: TGTGCCAGCAGCCCCGGGAGCGGGGAGCTGTTTTTT.

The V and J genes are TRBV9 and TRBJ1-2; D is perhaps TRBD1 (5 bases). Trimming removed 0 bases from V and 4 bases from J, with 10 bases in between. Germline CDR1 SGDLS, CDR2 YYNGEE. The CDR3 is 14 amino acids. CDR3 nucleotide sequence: TGTGCCAGCAGCGTAGCCCGGGGGACCTATGGCTACACCTTC. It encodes CASSVARGTYGYTF.

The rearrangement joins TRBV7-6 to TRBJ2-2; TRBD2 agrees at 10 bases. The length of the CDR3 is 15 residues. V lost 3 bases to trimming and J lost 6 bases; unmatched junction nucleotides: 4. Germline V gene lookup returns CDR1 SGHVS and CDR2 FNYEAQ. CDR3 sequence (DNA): TGTGCCAGCAGCTTCAGCGGGAGGGGGGCCGGGGAGCTGTTTTTT. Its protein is CASSFSGRGAGELFF.

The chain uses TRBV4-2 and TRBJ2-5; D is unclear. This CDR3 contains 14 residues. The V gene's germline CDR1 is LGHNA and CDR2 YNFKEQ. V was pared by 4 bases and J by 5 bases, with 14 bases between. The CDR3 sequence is CASSPGGSSETQYF. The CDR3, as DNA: TGTGCCAGCAGCCCTGGCGGATCTTCGGAGACCCAGTACTTC.

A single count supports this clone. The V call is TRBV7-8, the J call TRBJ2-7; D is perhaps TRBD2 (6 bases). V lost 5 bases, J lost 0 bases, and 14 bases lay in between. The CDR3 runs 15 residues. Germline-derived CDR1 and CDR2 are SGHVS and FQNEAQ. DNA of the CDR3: TGTGCCAGCAGCCGCTCGGGACTCTTCTCCTACGAGCAGTACGTC. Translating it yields CASSRSGLFSYEQYV.

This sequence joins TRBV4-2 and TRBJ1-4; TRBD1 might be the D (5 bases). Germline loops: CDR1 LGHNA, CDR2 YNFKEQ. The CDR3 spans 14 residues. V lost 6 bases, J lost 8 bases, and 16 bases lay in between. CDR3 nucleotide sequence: TGTGCCAGCAGTGTAACCATGGGGGGAGAAAAACTGTTTTTT. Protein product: CASSVTMGGEKLFF.

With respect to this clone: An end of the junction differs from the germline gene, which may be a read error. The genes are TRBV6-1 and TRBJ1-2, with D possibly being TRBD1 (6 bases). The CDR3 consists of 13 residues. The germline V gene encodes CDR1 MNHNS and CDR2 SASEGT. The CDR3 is CASSELGAQDLRF. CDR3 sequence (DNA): TGTGCCAGCAGTGAGTTGGGGGCACAGGACCTCCGCTTC.

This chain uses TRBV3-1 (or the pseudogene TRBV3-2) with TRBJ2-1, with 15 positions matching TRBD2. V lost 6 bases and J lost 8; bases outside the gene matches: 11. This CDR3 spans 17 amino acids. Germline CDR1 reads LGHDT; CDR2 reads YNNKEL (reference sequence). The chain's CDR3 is CASSQGLAGGLFDEQFF. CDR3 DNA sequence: TGTGCCAGCAGTCAGGGACTAGCGGGGGGCCTCTTTGATGAGCAGTTCTTC.

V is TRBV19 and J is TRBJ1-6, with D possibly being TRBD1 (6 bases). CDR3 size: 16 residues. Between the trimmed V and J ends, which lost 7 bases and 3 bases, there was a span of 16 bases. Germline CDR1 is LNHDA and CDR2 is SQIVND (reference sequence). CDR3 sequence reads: CASKDQGIHYNSPLHF. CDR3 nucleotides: TGTGCCAGTAAGGATCAGGGGATACACTATAATTCACCCCTCCACTTT.

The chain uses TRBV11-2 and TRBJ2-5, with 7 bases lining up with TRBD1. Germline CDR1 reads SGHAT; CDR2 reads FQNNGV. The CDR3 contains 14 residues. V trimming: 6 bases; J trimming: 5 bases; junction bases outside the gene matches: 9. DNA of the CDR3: TGTGCCAGCAGTTTCCAGGGGGTTGTGGAGACCCAGTACTTC. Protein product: CASSFQGVVETQYF.